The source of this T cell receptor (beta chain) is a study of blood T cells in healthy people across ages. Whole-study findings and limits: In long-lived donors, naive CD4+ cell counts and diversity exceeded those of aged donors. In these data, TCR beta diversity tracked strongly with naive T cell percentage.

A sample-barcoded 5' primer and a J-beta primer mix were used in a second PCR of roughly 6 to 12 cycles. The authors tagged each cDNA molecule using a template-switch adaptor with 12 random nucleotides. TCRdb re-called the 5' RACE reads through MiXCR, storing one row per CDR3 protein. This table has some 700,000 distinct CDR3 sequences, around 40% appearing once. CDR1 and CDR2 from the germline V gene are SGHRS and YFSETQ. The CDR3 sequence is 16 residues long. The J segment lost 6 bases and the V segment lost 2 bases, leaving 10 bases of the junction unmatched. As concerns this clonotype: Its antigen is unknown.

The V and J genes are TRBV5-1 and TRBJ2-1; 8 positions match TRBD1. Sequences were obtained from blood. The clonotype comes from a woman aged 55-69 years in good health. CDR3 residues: CASSLSPGGVGNEQFF. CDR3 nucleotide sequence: TGCGCCAGCAGCTTATCCCCAGGGGGCGTTGGCAATGAGCAGTTCTTC.